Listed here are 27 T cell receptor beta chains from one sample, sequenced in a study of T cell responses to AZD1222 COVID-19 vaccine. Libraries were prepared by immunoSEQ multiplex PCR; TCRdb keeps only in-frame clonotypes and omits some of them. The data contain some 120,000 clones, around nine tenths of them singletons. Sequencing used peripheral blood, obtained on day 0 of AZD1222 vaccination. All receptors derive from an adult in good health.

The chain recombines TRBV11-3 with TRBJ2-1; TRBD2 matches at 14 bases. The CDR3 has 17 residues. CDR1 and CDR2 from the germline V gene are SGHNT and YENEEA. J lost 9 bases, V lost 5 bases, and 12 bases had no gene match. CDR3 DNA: TGTGCCAGCAGCCTACCTGGGGGACTAGCGGGAGAACGTGAGCAGTTCTTC. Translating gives CASSLPGGLAGEREQFF.

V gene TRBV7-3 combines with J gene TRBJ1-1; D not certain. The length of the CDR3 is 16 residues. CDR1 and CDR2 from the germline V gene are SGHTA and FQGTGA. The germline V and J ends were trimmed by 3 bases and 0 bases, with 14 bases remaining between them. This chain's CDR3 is CASSLGSFGLNTEAFF. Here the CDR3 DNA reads TGTGCCAGCAGCTTGGGTTCGTTCGGGCTGAACACTGAAGCTTTCTTT. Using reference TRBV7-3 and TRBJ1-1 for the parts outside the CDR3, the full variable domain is GAGVSQTPSNKVTEKGKYVELRCDPISGHTALYWYRQSLGQGPEFLIYFQGTGAADDSGLPNDRFFAVRPEGSVSTLKIQRTERGDSAVYLCASSLGSFGLNTEAFFGQGTRLTVV.

The CDR3 sequence is CASTPRALETQYF. Written as DNA, the CDR3 is TGTGCCAGCACCCCGCGGGCCCTGGAGACCCAGTACTTC. The chain uses TRBV12-3 or TRBV12-4 and TRBJ2-5; D possibly corresponds to TRBD2 (5 bases). V dropped 7 bases and J dropped 5 bases, with 14 bases sitting between them. The CDR3 runs to 13 residues.

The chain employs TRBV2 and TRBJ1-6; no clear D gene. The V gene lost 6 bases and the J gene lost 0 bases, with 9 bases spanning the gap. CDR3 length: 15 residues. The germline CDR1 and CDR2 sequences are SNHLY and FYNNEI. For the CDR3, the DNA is TGTGCCAGCAGGGATAGCAGCTCCTATAATTCACCCCTCCACTTT. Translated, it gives CASRDSSSYNSPLHF.

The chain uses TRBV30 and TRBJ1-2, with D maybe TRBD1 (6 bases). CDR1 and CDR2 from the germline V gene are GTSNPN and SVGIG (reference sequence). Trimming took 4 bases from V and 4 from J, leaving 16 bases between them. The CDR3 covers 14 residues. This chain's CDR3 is CAWNTGRGTYGYTF. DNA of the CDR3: TGTGCCTGGAATACGGGCAGGGGTACCTATGGCTACACCTTC.

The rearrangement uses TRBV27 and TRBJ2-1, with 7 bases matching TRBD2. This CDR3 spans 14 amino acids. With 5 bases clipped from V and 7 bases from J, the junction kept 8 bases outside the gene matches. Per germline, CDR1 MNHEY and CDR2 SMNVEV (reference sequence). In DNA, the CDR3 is TGTGCCAGCAGTCTGCGGGAGAGTTGGAATGAGCAGTTCTTC. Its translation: CASSLRESWNEQFF.

The chain's CDR3 is CASSLGRPGAAFF. The CDR3 region has the DNA TGTGCCAGCAGTTTAGGCAGGCCCGGGGCAGCTTTCTTT. The V and J genes are TRBV12-3 or TRBV12-4 and TRBJ1-1; possible D gene TRBD1, 5 bases. V was clipped by 1 base and J by 10 bases, with 13 bases between them. This CDR3 has 13 residues.

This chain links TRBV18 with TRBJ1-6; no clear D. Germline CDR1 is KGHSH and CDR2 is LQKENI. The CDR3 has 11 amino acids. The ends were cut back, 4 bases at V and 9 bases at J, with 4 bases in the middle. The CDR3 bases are TGTGCCAGCTCACAGGGTTCACCCCTCCACTTT. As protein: CASSQGSPLHF.

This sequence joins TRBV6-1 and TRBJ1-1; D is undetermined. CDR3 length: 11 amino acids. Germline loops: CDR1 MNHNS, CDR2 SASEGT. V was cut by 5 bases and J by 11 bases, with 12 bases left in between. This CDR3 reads CASSSDHRAFF. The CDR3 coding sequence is TGTGCCAGCAGTTCTGACCACCGGGCTTTCTTT.

CDR3 bases: TGTGCCAGCAGCCAAGAAAGGCGGGGGGCAGAAAAACTGTTTTTT. Translation gives CASSQERRGAEKLFF. The chain joins TRBV14 to TRBJ1-4, with D possibly matching TRBD1 (6 bases). CDR1 is SGHDN and CDR2 is FVKESK in the germline V gene. The CDR3 has 15 amino acids. V dropped 0 bases and J dropped 8 bases, with 13 bases sitting between them.

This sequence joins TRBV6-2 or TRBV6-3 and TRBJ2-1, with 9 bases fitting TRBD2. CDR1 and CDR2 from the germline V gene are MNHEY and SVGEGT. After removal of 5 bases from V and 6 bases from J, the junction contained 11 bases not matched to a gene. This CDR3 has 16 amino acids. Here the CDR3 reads CASSATRSSGANEQFF. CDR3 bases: TGTGCCAGCAGTGCTACTCGGTCTAGCGGGGCCAATGAGCAGTTCTTC.

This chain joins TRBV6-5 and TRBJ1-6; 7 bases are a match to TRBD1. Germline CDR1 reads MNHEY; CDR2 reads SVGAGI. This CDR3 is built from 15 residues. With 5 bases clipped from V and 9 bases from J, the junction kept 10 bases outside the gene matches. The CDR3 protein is CASSRDRQGGSPLHF. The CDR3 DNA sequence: TGTGCCAGCAGTAGGGACCGACAGGGTGGTTCACCCCTCCACTTT.

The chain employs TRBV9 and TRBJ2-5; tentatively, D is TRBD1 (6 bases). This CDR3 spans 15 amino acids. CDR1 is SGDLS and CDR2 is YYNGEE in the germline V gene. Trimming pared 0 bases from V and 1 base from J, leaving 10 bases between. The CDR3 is CASSVAGAIQETQYF. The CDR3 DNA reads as TGTGCCAGCAGCGTAGCAGGGGCCATCCAAGAGACCCAGTACTTC.

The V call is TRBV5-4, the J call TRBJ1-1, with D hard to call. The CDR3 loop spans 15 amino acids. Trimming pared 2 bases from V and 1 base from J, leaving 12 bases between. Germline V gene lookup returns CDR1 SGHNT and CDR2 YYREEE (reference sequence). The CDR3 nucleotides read TGTGCCAGCAGCTTATCGGCAGCGGCGAACACTGAAGCTTTCTTT. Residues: CASSLSAAANTEAFF.

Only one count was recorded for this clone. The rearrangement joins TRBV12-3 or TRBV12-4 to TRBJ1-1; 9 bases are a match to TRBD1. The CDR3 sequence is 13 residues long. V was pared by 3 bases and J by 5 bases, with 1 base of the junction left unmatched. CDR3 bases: TGTGCCAGCAGTTTCGGGACAGGGACTGAAGCTTTCTTT. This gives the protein CASSFGTGTEAFF.

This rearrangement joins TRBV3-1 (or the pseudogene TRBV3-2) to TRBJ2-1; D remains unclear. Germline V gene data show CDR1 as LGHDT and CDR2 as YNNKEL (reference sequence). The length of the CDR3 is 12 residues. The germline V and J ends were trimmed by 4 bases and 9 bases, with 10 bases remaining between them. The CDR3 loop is CASSLHPGEQFF. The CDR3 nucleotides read TGTGCCAGCAGCCTCCACCCTGGTGAGCAGTTCTTC.

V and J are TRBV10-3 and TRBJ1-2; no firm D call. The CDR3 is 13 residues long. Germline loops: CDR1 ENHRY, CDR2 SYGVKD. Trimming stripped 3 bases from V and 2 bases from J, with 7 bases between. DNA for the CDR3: TGTGCCATCAGTGAAGGTCCCAACTATGGCTACACCTTC. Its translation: CAISEGPNYGYTF.

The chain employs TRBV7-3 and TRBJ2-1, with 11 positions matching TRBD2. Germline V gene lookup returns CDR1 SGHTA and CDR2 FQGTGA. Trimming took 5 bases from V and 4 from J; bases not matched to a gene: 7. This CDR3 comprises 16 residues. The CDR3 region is CASSQRLAGPYNEQFF. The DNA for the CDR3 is TGTGCCAGCAGCCAAAGACTAGCGGGGCCTTACAATGAGCAGTTCTTC. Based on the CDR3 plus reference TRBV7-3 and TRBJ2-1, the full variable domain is GAGVSQTPSNKVTEKGKYVELRCDPISGHTALYWYRQSLGQGPEFLIYFQGTGAADDSGLPNDRFFAVRPEGSVSTLKIQRTERGDSAVYLCASSQRLAGPYNEQFFGPGTRLTVL.

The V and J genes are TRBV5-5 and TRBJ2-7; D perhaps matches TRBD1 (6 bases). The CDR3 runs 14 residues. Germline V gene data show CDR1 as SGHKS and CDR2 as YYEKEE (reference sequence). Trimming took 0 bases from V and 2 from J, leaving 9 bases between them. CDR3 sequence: CASSLGQDAYEQYF. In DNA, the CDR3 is TGTGCCAGCAGCTTGGGACAGGATGCCTACGAGCAGTACTTC.

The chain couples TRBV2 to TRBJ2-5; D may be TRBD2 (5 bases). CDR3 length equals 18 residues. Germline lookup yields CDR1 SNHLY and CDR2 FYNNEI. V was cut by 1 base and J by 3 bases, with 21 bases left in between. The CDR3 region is CASSEGVQRGSQKETQYF. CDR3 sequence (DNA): TGTGCCAGCAGTGAAGGGGTTCAGAGAGGGTCCCAAAAAGAGACCCAGTACTTC.

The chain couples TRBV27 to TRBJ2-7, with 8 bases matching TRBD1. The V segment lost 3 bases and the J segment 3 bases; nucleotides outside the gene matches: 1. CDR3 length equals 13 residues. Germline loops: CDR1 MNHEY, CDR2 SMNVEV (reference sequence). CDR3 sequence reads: CASSFGTGYEQYF. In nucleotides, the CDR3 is TGTGCCAGCAGTTTCGGGACAGGCTACGAGCAGTACTTC.

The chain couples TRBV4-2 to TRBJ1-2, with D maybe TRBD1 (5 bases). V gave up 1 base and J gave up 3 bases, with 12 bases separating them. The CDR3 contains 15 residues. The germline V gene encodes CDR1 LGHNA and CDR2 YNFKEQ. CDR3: CASSQARAGDYGYTF. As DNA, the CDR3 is TGTGCCAGCAGCCAAGCCAGGGCGGGGGACTATGGCTACACCTTC.

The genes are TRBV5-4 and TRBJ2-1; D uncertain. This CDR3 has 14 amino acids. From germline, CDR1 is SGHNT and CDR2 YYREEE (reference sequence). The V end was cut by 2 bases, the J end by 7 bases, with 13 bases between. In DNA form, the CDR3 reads TGTGCCAGCAGCTTTGAGGTATCGAGAAATGAGCAGTTCTTC. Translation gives CASSFEVSRNEQFF.

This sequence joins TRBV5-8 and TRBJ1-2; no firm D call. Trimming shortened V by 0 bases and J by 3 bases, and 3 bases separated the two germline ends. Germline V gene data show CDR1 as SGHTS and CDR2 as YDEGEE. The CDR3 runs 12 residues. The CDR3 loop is CASSLVYYGYTF. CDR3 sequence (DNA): TGTGCCAGCAGCTTGGTATACTATGGCTACACCTTC.

CDR3: CASSLGRSTGKPELFF. CDR3 coding DNA: TGTGCCAGCAGCTTAGGTCGTTCGACAGGGAAGCCGGAACTGTTTTTT. The chain recombines TRBV7-9 with TRBJ1-4, with TRBD1 matching 7 bases. J lost 12 bases, V lost 1 base, and 14 bases had no gene match. CDR3 length: 16 amino acids. Germline V gene sequence: CDR1 SEHNR, CDR2 FQNEAQ (reference sequence). The entire variable domain, with the rest obtained from reference TRBV7-9 and TRBJ1-4, is as follows: DTGVSQNPRHKITKRGQNVTFRCDPISEHNRLYWYRQTLGQGPEFLTYFQNEAQLEKSRLLSDRFSAERPKGSFSTLEIQRTEQGDSAMYLCASSLGRSTGKPELFFGSGTQLSVL.

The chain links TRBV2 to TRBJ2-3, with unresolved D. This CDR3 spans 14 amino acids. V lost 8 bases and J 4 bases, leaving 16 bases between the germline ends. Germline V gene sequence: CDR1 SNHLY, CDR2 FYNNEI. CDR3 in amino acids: CASRAARSSDTQYF. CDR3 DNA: TGTGCCAGCCGGGCTGCCCGAAGCTCAGATACGCAGTATTTT.

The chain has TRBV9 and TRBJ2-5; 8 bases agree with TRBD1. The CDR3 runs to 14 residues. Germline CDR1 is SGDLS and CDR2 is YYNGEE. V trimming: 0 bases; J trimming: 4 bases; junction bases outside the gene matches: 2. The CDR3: CASSVDTGGETQYF. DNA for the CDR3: TGTGCCAGCAGCGTAGACACAGGGGGAGAGACCCAGTACTTC. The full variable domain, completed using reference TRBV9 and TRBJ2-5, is DSGVTQTPKHLITATGQRVTLRCSPRSGDLSVYWYQQSLDQGLQFLIQYYNGEERAKGNILERFSAQQFPDLHSELNLSSLELGDSALYFCASSVDTGGETQYFGPGTRLLVL.